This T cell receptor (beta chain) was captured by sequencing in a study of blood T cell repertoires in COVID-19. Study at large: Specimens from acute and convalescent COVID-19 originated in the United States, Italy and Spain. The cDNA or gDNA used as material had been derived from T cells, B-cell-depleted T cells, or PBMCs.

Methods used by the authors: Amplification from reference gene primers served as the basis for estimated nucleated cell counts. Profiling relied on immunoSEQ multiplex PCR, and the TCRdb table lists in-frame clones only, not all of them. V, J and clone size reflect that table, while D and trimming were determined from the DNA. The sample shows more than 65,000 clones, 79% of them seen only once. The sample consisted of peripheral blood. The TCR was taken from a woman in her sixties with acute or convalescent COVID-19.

This CDR3 reads CASSQGTGNTDTQYF. The CDR3 DNA reads TGTGCCAGCAGCCAAGGGACCGGGAACACAGATACGCAGTATTTT. This chain connects TRBV4-2 to TRBJ2-3; possibly TRBD2 for D (5 bases). CDR1 and CDR2 (germline): LGHNA, YNFKEQ. This CDR3 region has 15 residues. V lost 1 base, J lost 2 bases, and 10 bases lay in between.